This paragraph reports one T cell receptor (beta chain). As yet, its antigen is unknown. The roughly 120-subject validation cohort, separate from the roughly 700-subject first cohort, included the donors. Sequenced by immunoSEQ multiplex PCR; TCRdb stores in-frame clones only, minus some. The sample yields approximately 150,000 clones, approximately 88% seen once. The entry originates in a study of cytomegalovirus exposure and HLA in healthy donors. Looking at the study overall: A later analysis reported the same platform for the 90 to 150 validation repertoires and the 666 first-cohort repertoires. The study, taken as a whole, reports: Rarity held for most TCR sequences, but there were some public TCRs that occurred in many donors.

Germline V CDR1 and CDR2: MNHEY, SVGAGI. This CDR3 region has 15 residues. Trimming removed 9 bases from V and 0 bases from J, with 12 bases in between. The sample consisted of PBMCs. This receptor was obtained from a man younger than 30 in good health and CMV-seropositive. The gene calls are TRBV6-5 and TRBJ1-6; a weak D match, TRBD1 (6 bases). In DNA form, the CDR3 reads TGTGCCAGTACGGTGGACAGCTCCTATAATTCACCCCTCCACTTT. Its protein product is CASTVDSSYNSPLHF.